The T cell receptor beta chain under discussion was sequenced for a study of blood T cells in healthy people across ages. Healthy Caucasian individuals from Russia aged roughly 6 to 90 were enrolled as donors. A second PCR of roughly 7 to 11 cycles used a sample-barcoded 5' primer and a J-beta primer mix. TCRdb re-derived calls from the 5' RACE reads in MiXCR, one entry per CDR3 protein. Here the sample spans around 1,000,000 distinct CDR3 sequences, roughly two fifths being singletons. This CDR3 has 15 residues. Per germline, CDR1 SGDLS and CDR2 YYNGEE. With 4 bases removed from V and 7 bases from J, the gap between germline ends came to 19 bases.

The sample comprised blood. The chain employs TRBV9 and TRBJ2-3; tentative D call: TRBD2 (5 bases). The sequence was obtained from a man aged 18-30 years in good health. The CDR3 nucleotides read TGTGCCAGCAGCCCTTCGGACTCGGAAGGGTATACGCAGTATTTT. It yields the protein CASSPSDSEGYTQYF.